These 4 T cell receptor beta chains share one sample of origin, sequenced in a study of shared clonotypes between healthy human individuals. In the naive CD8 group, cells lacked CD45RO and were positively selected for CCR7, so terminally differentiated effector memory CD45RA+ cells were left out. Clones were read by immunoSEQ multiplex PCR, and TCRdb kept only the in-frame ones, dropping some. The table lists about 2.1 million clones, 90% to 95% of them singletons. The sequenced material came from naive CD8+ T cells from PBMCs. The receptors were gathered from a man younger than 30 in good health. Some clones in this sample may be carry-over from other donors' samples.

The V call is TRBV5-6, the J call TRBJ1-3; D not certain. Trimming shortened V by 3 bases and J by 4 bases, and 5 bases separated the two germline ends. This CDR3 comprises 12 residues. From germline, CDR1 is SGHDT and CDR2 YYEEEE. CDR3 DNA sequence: TGTGCCAGCAGCTCACGCGGAAACACCATATATTTT. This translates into CASSSRGNTIYF.

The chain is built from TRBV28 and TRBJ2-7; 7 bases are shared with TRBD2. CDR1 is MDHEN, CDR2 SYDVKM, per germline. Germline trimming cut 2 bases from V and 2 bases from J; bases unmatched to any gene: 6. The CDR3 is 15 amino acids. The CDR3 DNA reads TGTGCCAGCAGTTTACGGCGGGAGATAGCCTACGAGCAGTACTTC. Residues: CASSLRREIAYEQYF.

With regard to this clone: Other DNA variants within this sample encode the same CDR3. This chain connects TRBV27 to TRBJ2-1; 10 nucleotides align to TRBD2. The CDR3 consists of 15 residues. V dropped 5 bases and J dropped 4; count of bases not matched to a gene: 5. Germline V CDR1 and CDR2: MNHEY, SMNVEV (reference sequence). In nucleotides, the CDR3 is TGTGCCAGCAGTCAGCTAGCGGGAGTTTACAATGAGCAGTTCTTC. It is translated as CASSQLAGVYNEQFF.

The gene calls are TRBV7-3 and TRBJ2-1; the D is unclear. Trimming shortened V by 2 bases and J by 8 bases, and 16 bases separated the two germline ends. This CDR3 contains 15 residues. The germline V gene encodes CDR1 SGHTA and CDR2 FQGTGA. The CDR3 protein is CASSLGLRQSDEQFF. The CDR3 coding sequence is TGTGCCAGCAGCTTAGGCTTACGGCAGTCAGATGAGCAGTTCTTC.